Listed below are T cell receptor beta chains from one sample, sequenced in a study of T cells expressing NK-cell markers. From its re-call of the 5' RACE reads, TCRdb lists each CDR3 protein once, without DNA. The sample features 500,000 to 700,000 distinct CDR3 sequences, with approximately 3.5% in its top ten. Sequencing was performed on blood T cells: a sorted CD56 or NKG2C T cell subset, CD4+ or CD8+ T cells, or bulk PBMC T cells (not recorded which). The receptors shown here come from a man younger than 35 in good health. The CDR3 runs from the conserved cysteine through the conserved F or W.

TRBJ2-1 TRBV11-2 CASSLVRTSGVVF
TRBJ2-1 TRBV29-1 CSVDRRDTFGDEQFF
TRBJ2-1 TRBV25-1 CASSESKITYNEQFF
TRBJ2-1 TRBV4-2 CASSQDGDRDEQFF
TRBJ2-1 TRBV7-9 CASSHRGQRFF
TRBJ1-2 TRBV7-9 CASSPGQPNYGYTF
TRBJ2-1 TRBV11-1 CASSLGPGLAGSEQFF
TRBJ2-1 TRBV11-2 CASSGTSSWNEQFF
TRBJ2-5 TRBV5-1 CASSQGWGGGQETQYF
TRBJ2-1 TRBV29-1 CSVDLTGAGGQFF
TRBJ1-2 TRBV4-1 CASSQEGRDRGNRQGGYTF
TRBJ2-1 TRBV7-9 CASSPPRWREGLDEQFF
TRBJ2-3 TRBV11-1 CASRKGLAGPPMTDTQYF
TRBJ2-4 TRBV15 CATSPPQLTAKNIQYF
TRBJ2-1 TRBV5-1 CASSLELRNEQFF
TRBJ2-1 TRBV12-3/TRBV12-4 CASSPQTGVGLGEQFF
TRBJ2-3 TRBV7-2 CASGGMTDTQYF
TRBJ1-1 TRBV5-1 CASRFDSGRNTEAFF
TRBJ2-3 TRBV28 CASSLRDQGTDTQYF
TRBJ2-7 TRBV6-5 CASTTSGDYEQYF